The T cell receptor beta chain under discussion was sequenced for a study of tumor-infiltrating lymphocytes in primary liver carcinoma. Details on this clonotype: Germline is not matched at one junction end, which may reflect a read error.

Bulk tissue was left unsorted, and RNA and DNA were co-extracted from 20-30 mg of it. This CDR3 spans 14 amino acids. The germline CDR1 and CDR2 sequences are SQVTM and ANQGSEA. From 450 to 600 ng total RNA, TCR beta cDNA was generated with a primer in the constant region. Employing slightly modified ARM-PCR, three nested multiplex PCR rounds were run, and these gave rise to the TCR beta libraries. Amplification in the first two PCR rounds was performed using TRBV1-TRBV30 forward primers and a C-beta reverse primer for roughly 9 cycles each. TCRdb called the multiplex PCR reads again in MiXCR, with one record for every CDR3 protein. The sample consists of more than 70,000 distinct CDR3 sequences, roughly 72% of them appearing once.

J is TRBJ2-3 and V is TRBV29-1, with D maybe TRBD1 (5 bases). This receptor was identified in a man in his forties with primary liver carcinoma and hepatitis B virus infection. The sequencing sample was made of liver tumor tissue from sampling region 1. Documented subset: tumor region T1, superior pole. CDR3 in amino acids: CSVVQGISTVTQYF. DNA of the CDR3: TGCAGCGTTGTTCAGGGCATTAGCACAGTTACGCAGTATTTT.